The TCR beta chain under discussion was sequenced for a study of tumor and adjacent non-tumor tissue in lung cancer. This clonotype was seen ten or more times. There are 17 residues in the CDR3. V lost 0 bases, J lost 4 bases, and 18 bases lay in between. CDR1 and CDR2 (germline): MNHEY, SVGAGI. TCRbeta libraries were built with three rounds of nested PCR, modified from ARM-PCR. MiXCR was run by TCRdb on the multiplex PCR reads, yielding one entry per CDR3 protein. The sample carries 70,000 to 95,000 distinct CDR3 sequences, more than 65% recorded once. No cell sorting was done before RNA was extracted from the tissue. More than 3 cm separated this lung sample from the edge of the tumor.

Sequencing was performed on distant non-tumor lung tissue. This TCR came from a man in his 70s with non-small cell lung cancer. The V and J genes are TRBV6-5 and TRBJ1-1, with D perhaps TRBD1 (5 bases). The CDR3 sequence is CASSYSRAWGEITEAFF. The CDR3 bases are TGTGCCAGCAGTTACTCTCGGGCGTGGGGGGAGATCACTGAAGCTTTCTTT.